This T cell receptor beta chain appears in the sequencing data of a study of cytomegalovirus exposure and HLA in healthy donors. Study results and limitations: Most sequenced TCRs were rare (though some public TCRs occurred in many donors).

The method was immunoSEQ multiplex PCR; TCRdb's version includes in-frame clones alone and lacks a portion of them. The sample lists 40,000 to 55,000 clones, over 85% occurring once. The V end was cut by 5 bases, the J end by 2 bases, with 7 bases between. Germline-derived CDR1 and CDR2 are SGHAT and FQNNGV. The CDR3 has 12 residues. As concerns this clone: Its antigen is as yet unknown.

The origin of this receptor is a woman aged 18-30 years in good health and CMV-seronegative. Sequencing was done on a sample of PBMCs. V and J are TRBV11-2 and TRBJ2-7; D is perhaps TRBD2 (5 bases). CDR3 nucleotide sequence: TGTGCCAGCAGCAGAGGGACCTACGAGCAGTACTTC. Translating gives CASSRGTYEQYF.